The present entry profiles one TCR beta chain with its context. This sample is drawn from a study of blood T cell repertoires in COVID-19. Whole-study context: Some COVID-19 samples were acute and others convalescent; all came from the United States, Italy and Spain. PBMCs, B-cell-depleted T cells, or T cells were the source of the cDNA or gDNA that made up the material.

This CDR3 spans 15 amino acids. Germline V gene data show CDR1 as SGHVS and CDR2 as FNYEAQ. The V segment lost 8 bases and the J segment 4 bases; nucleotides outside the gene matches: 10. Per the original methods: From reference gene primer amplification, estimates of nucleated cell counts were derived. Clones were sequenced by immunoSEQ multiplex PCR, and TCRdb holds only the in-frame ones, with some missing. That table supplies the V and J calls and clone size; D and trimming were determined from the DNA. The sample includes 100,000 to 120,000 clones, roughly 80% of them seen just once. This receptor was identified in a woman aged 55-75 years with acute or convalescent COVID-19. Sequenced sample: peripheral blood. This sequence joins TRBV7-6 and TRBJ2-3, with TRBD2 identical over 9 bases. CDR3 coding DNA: TGTGCCAGCGCCCCTGGGGCGGGGGGGCCAGATACGCAGTATTTT. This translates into CASAPGAGGPDTQYF.